The present entry profiles one T cell receptor (beta chain) with its context. Its antigen is not identified. From its re-call of the 5' RACE reads, TCRdb lists each CDR3 protein once, without DNA. The sample's table shows 150,000 to 200,000 distinct CDR3 sequences. The data originate from a study of monozygotic twins with inflammatory bowel disease. Germline V gene lookup returns CDR1 SQVTM and CDR2 ANQGSEA. The CDR3 spans 15 residues. Study-level points and caveats: The data offered no way to tell different T cell subtypes apart.

This chain connects TRBV29-1 to TRBJ2-3; TCRdb lists TRBD2, though no DNA is available to test this call. Sequencing was performed on blood. The receptor was isolated from a human donor with ulcerative colitis or Crohn's disease, or a healthy co-twin of an affected twin (not recorded which). The CDR3 reads CSVEGGLAVTDTQYF.